This T cell receptor (beta chain) appears in the sequencing data of a study of blood T cell repertoires in COVID-19. Turning to the study itself: Samples representing acute and convalescent COVID-19 were sourced from the United States, Italy and Spain. PBMCs, B-cell-depleted T cells, or T cells provided the cDNA or gDNA that made up the material.

Authors' analysis steps: Amplification with reference gene primers provided the estimates of nucleated cell counts. Repertoires were generated with immunoSEQ multiplex PCR, while TCRdb's copy carries only in-frame clones and drops some. That table is the source of V, J and clone size, and D and trimming were worked out from the DNA. Among about 140,000 clones listed, 60% to 85% were seen once. Sequencing was performed on peripheral blood. The sequence was obtained from a woman in her sixties or seventies with acute or convalescent COVID-19.

The CDR3: CASSVTGGSGTEAFF. The CDR3 region has the DNA TGTGCCAGTAGTGTCACAGGGGGCAGTGGAACTGAAGCTTTCTTT. This rearrangement joins TRBV19 to TRBJ1-1, with 9 bases matching TRBD1. The V gene's germline CDR1 is LNHDA and CDR2 SQIVND (reference sequence). The CDR3 totals 15 residues. After removal of 5 bases from V and 5 bases from J, the junction contained 9 bases not matched to a gene.